The clone carrying this TCR beta chain was detected a few times. The antigen remains unidentified. The sample belongs to a study of identical twins. TCRdb reprocessed the 5' RACE reads via MiXCR and lists one record per CDR3 protein. The sample holds 300,000 to 400,000 distinct CDR3 sequences, 12% seen once. CDR3 size: 15 residues. Germline V CDR1 and CDR2: SGHNT, YENEEA. Trimming took 6 bases from V and 0 from J; bases not matched to a gene: 5. Study results and caveats: The authors drew conclusions from cross-sectional statistical analysis rather than following the same donors. The abundant beta clonotypes from cord blood had fewer insertions, and memory repertoires had none of this.

These same records also appear under a second study, on yellow fever vaccine responses in identical twins.

Sequenced: CD8+ T cells sorted from blood. The receptor's source is a woman in her late teens or twenties in good health. The rearrangement uses TRBV11-3 and TRBJ2-3, with 8 bases matching TRBD1. This chain's CDR3 is CASSATGASTDTQYF. CDR3 nucleotide sequence: TGTGCCAGCAGTGCGACAGGGGCTAGCACAGATACGCAGTATTTT. Combining the CDR3 with reference TRBV11-3 and TRBJ2-3 gives the whole variable domain EAGVVQSPRYKIIEKKQPVAFWCNPISGHNTLYWYLQNLGQGPELLIRYENEEAVDDSQLPKDRFSAERLKGVDSTLKIQPAELGDSAVYLCASSATGASTDTQYFGPGTRLTVL.